This T cell receptor beta chain was obtained from a study of synovial regulatory T cells in juvenile arthritis. The protocol was immunoSEQ multiplex PCR, while the TCRdb copy is restricted to in-frame clones and leaves out a portion. The data include several thousand clones; the top ten clones carry 1.5% to 2%. Study findings and constraints: Synovial Treg CDR3 sequences overlapped more with iaTregs than other circulating Tregs. iaTreg TCR repertoires were largely private across patients and partially overlapped synovial Teff and blood CPL. Compared with other blood Treg cells, inflammation-associated Treg cells had reduced TCR diversity.

Patients had median age approximately 12 years, range about 2.1-22.9. Concerning this clone itself: The target antigen is unknown.

The CDR3 is 14 residues long. Only the protein sequence is given. Germline-derived CDR1 and CDR2 are ENHRY and SYGVKD. This receptor was identified in a donor younger than 30 with juvenile idiopathic arthritis. Source material: Treg cells from blood. Subset here: remaining (HLA-DR-negative) circulating blood Treg cells. V and J are TRBV10-3 and TRBJ1-2; TCRdb's D call, TRBD1, is unchecked because there is no DNA. The CDR3 reads CAISPGQSDYGYTF.